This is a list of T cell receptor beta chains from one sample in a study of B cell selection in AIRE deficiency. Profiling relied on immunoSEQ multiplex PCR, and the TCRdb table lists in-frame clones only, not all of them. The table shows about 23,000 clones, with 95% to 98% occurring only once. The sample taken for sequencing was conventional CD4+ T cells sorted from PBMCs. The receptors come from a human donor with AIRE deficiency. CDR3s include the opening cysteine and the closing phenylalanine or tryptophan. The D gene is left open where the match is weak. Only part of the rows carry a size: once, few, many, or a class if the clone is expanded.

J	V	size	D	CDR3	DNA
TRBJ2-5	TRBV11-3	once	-	CASSLAVRQGGETQYF	TGTGCCAGCAGCTTAGCTGTGAGACAGGGAGGAGAGACCCAGTACTTC
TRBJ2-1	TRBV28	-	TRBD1	CASSLSPEGRGLLTEQFF	TGTGCCAGCAGTTTATCCCCGGAGGGCAGGGGGCTCTTGACTGAGCAGTTCTTC
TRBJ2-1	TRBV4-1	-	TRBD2	CASSQGGTPGFLAGAFNEQFF	TGCGCCAGCAGCCAAGGAGGGACTCCGGGGTTCCTAGCGGGAGCCTTCAATGAGCAGTTCTTC
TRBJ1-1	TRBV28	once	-	CASSSFGTEAFF	TGTGCCAGCAGTTCGTTTGGCACTGAAGCTTTCTTT
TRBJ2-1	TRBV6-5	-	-	CASSYWDFDSNEQFF	TGTGCCAGCAGTTACTGGGATTTTGACTCCAATGAGCAGTTCTTC
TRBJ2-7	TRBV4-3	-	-	CASSQGAGVKVEQYF	TGCGCCAGCAGCCAGGGGGCAGGAGTCAAGGTCGAGCAGTACTTC
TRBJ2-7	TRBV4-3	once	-	CASSQEGTASYEQYF	TGCGCCAGCAGCCAAGAGGGGACTGCGTCCTACGAGCAGTACTTC
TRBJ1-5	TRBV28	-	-	CASTSGRGLRQPQHF	TGTGCCAGCACCTCTGGAAGGGGTTTACGTCAGCCCCAGCATTTT
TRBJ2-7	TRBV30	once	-	CAWSVTYEQYF	TGTGCCTGGAGTGTTACCTACGAGCAGTACTTC
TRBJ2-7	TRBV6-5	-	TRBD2	CASSSYSGTSYEQYF	TGTGCCAGCAGTAGTTATAGCGGGACGTCCTACGAGCAGTACTTC
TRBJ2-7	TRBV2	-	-	CASSVEFSYEQYF	TGTGCCAGCAGTGTGGAATTCTCCTACGAGCAGTACTTC